Listed below are T cell receptor beta chains from one sample, sequenced in a study of OX40 agonist ivuxolimab in advanced cancers. Here immunoSEQ multiplex PCR was the method, and the copy in TCRdb shows in-frame clones only, minus some. The sample holds about 100,000 clones; about 91% are singletons and the top ten take 0.5% to 0.8%. The sequencing here drew on CD4+ or CD8+ T cells sorted from blood, taken in a trial of the OX40 agonist ivuxolimab. These receptors were collected from an adult with an advanced solid tumor such as melanoma, head and neck, liver or kidney cancer. CDR3s include the opening cysteine and the closing phenylalanine or tryptophan. Each record gives: V gene, CDR3 protein.

v_gene: TRBV4-2; CDR3aa: CASSPRTASTGELFF
v_gene: TRBV2; CDR3aa: CASSELWTDSEKLFF
v_gene: TRBV5-4; CDR3aa: CASSWTGLEETQYF
v_gene: TRBV19; CDR3aa: CASSIGITDTQYF
v_gene: TRBV27; CDR3aa: CASSDLGTGASYGYTF
v_gene: TRBV2; CDR3aa: CASSRDSRNTGELFF
v_gene: TRBV6-6; CDR3aa: CASRWDDNQPQHF
v_gene: TRBV5-1; CDR3aa: CASSRGTPNTGELFF
v_gene: TRBV4-1; CDR3aa: CASAGAQNTGELFF
v_gene: TRBV19; CDR3aa: CASSIDLSRGGQPQHF
v_gene: TRBV5-1; CDR3aa: CASSRLAGETDTQYF
v_gene: TRBV5-6; CDR3aa: CASSSYRTGTSHYEQYF
v_gene: TRBV7-8; CDR3aa: CASSPYRILPAGYEQYF
v_gene: TRBV7-9; CDR3aa: CASSYTSAGSYEQYF
v_gene: TRBV9; CDR3aa: CASSPRQGPYEQYF
v_gene: TRBV30; CDR3aa: CAWRWQGAYEQYF
v_gene: TRBV7-2; CDR3aa: CASSPRDSHNEQFF
v_gene: TRBV15; CDR3aa: CATSDGQDYGYTF
v_gene: TRBV19; CDR3aa: CASTTLAGRGGEQFF
v_gene: TRBV29-1; CDR3aa: CSVYRWEYGYTF
v_gene: TRBV7-9; CDR3aa: CASSLSRDNYGYTF
v_gene: TRBV6-1; CDR3aa: CASSEAASGSIGELFF
v_gene: TRBV5-1; CDR3aa: CASSLGTGTNQPQHF
v_gene: TRBV6-1; CDR3aa: CAGRRVTGEGTEAFF
v_gene: TRBV7-3; CDR3aa: CASSFRPDTQYF
v_gene: TRBV29-1; CDR3aa: CSVGGDVQGVAKNIQYF
v_gene: TRBV18; CDR3aa: CASSPDASSGNTIYF
v_gene: TRBV7-9; CDR3aa: CASSLAGQNTEAFF
v_gene: TRBV9; CDR3aa: CASSRPGGLRDTEAFF
v_gene: TRBV19; CDR3aa: CASSNLNEKLFF
v_gene: TRBV5-1; CDR3aa: CASSRLASGGTSTDTQYF
v_gene: TRBV7-6; CDR3aa: CASSSTGANTGELFF
v_gene: TRBV11-3; CDR3aa: CASSLAQETQYF
v_gene: TRBV6-6; CDR3aa: CASRNREKLFF
v_gene: TRBV6-4; CDR3aa: CASSDRAGVTDTQYF
v_gene: TRBV6-6; CDR3aa: CATAWGGSSYEQYF
v_gene: TRBV11-2; CDR3aa: CASRLVPWENDLNTEAFF
v_gene: TRBV5-1; CDR3aa: CASAAPGGRMSEAFF
v_gene: TRBV30; CDR3aa: CAWSVREAPRLEQYF
v_gene: TRBV6-5; CDR3aa: CASSRSGTITDTQYF